The 7 T cell receptor beta chains in this list originate from one sample, sequenced in a study of T cell responses to AZD1222 COVID-19 vaccine. Sequencing was performed with immunoSEQ multiplex PCR; in TCRdb, only in-frame clones are kept and a portion is missing. The sample carries roughly 200,000 clones, approximately 92% recorded once. Source: peripheral blood, taken 28 days after the second dose of the MenACWY control vaccine. These receptors originate from an adult who received the MenACWY meningococcal vaccine as a control.

This sequence joins TRBV11-1 and TRBJ2-5; 7 positions match TRBD1. With V trimmed by 5 bases and J by 5 bases, 8 bases remained unmatched. Germline CDR1 and CDR2: SGHAT and FQDESV (reference sequence). The CDR3 sequence is 14 residues long. The CDR3 sequence: CASSLTGLEETQYF. DNA of the CDR3: TGTGCCAGCAGCCTGACAGGGCTTGAGGAGACCCAGTACTTC.

The chain is built from TRBV6-1 and TRBJ2-7; 7 bases match TRBD1. Germline V gene lookup returns CDR1 MNHNS and CDR2 SASEGT. The V and J ends lost 0 bases and 1 base, in that order; junction bases with no gene match: 6. The CDR3 length is 16 residues. This CDR3 reads CASSEAKDRFSYEQYF. CDR3 nucleotides: TGTGCCAGCAGTGAAGCGAAGGACAGGTTTTCCTACGAGCAGTACTTC.

V gene TRBV10-2 combines with J gene TRBJ1-2; possibly TRBD1 for D (5 bases). Trimming removed 2 bases from V and 6 bases from J, with 10 bases in between. This CDR3 comprises 13 residues. Germline loops: CDR1 WSHSY, CDR2 SAAADI. DNA for the CDR3: TGCGCCAGCAGTGAGCAGGGAGTCAATGGCTACACCTTC. It is translated as CASSEQGVNGYTF.

The chain recombines TRBV5-1 with TRBJ2-1; D not resolved. Germline lookup yields CDR1 SGHRS and CDR2 YFSETQ. This CDR3 is built from 14 residues. Trimming removed 4 bases at V and 10 bases at J, with 18 bases between. CDR3 sequence: CASSPWTGLGEQFF. In DNA, the CDR3 is TGCGCCAGCAGCCCCTGGACGGGCTTAGGGGAGCAGTTCTTC.

The chain is built from TRBV19 and TRBJ2-6; TRBD1 matches 7 bases. V dropped 4 bases and J dropped 0; count of bases not matched to a gene: 12. The CDR3 contains 19 residues. CDR1 is LNHDA, CDR2 SQIVND, per germline (reference sequence). CDR3 coding DNA: TGTGCCAGTAGTAGACCTGGACAGGATTACAACTCTGGGGCCAACGTCCTGACTTTC. Protein: CASSRPGQDYNSGANVLTF.

V gene TRBV7-3 combines with J gene TRBJ2-3; 12 nucleotides agree with TRBD2. V shed 5 bases and J 5 bases; nucleotides not matched to a gene: 8. Germline lookup yields CDR1 SGHTA and CDR2 FQGTGA. The CDR3 runs 16 residues. This CDR3 reads CASSPTSGRPGDTQYF. Written as DNA, the CDR3 is TGTGCCAGCAGCCCTACTAGCGGGAGGCCCGGAGATACGCAGTATTTT.

J is TRBJ1-2 and V is TRBV9; possible D gene TRBD1, 6 bases. Looked up from germline, CDR1 is SGDLS and CDR2 is YYNGEE. The CDR3 runs 12 residues. V lost 7 bases and J lost 2, with 9 bases in between. CDR3 loop: CASGTRNYGYTF. For the CDR3, the DNA is TGTGCCAGCGGGACACGAAACTATGGCTACACCTTC.